One T cell receptor beta chain is described in this entry. Its specificity is unknown. The data stem from a study of shared clonotypes between healthy human individuals. Notes on the study in general: Clonotypes shared by all four donors outscored non-shared clonotypes in generation probability.

This CDR3 is built from 12 residues. Trimming left V 7 bases short and J 0 bases short, with 6 bases between. Germline loops: CDR1 MNHNS, CDR2 SASEGT. At deep level, the assay was performed. The repertoire was sequenced with immunoSEQ multiplex PCR; TCRdb's copy has only in-frame clones and lacks some. Seen here are a few million clones, 85% to 95% observed once, and the top ten hold 0.35% to 0.45%. Researchers partitioned CD4+ cells into CD45RA+ naive and CD45RA-negative memory subsets. The sequenced material came from naive CD4+ T cells from PBMCs. As for subset: CD45RA+ positively selected. The V and J genes are TRBV6-1 and TRBJ1-2, with D tentatively TRBD1 (5 bases). The clonotype was recovered from a man aged 18 to 29 in good health. Some clones in this sample may be carry-over from other donors' samples. The CDR3 here is CASMGPNYGYTF. CDR3 in DNA: TGTGCCAGCATGGGGCCTAACTATGGCTACACCTTC.